The entry below gives a single T cell receptor beta chain sequence along with its context. These data are taken from a study of blood T cell repertoires in COVID-19. Original analysis: Estimated nucleated cell counts came from reference gene primer amplification. Profiled with immunoSEQ multiplex PCR; TCRdb holds only in-frame clones, not every one. V, J and clone size are taken as reported in that table, and D and trimming were inferred from the DNA itself. The sample yields some 170,000 clones, roughly four fifths seen once. J was trimmed by 4 bases and V by 0 bases; bases with no gene match: 3. This CDR3 region has 16 residues. Looked up from germline, CDR1 is SGHTA and CDR2 is FQGNSA.

The V call is TRBV7-2, the J call TRBJ2-3; 11 bases line up with TRBD2. The receptor's source is a woman aged 80 or older with acute or convalescent COVID-19. The sequencing input was peripheral blood. The CDR3 sequence: CASSLASGRASDTQYF. As DNA, the CDR3 is TGTGCCAGCAGCTTAGCTAGCGGGAGGGCCTCAGATACGCAGTATTTT.